Listed below are T cell receptor beta chains from one sample, sequenced in a study of cytomegalovirus exposure and HLA in healthy donors. Libraries were prepared by immunoSEQ multiplex PCR; TCRdb keeps only in-frame clonotypes and omits some of them. This table holds fewer than 130,000 clones, roughly 80% found once. Sequencing used PBMCs. The origin of the receptors is a female donor in good health and CMV-seropositive. The conserved cysteine and the conserved F or W are not part of the CDR3 here. Fields, in order: D gene, V gene, CDR3 protein. The D gene is left open where the match is weak.

d_gene: -
v_gene: TRBV4-1
CDR3aa: ASSLAAHYNEQF

d_gene: -
v_gene: TRBV28
CDR3aa: ASSFFGGGNTEAF

d_gene: TRBD1
v_gene: TRBV2
CDR3aa: ASMGQGAGTGELF

d_gene: -
v_gene: TRBV9
CDR3aa: ASSRPSGPTGELF

d_gene: -
v_gene: TRBV19
CDR3aa: ASSMGGNQPQH

d_gene: TRBD2
v_gene: TRBV6-6
CDR3aa: ASSYGGSLNEQF

d_gene: -
v_gene: TRBV10-2
CDR3aa: ASSESVGSSDT

d_gene: -
v_gene: TRBV6-1
CDR3aa: ASSEGQITYGYT

d_gene: TRBD2
v_gene: TRBV2
CDR3aa: ASSPTSGNNNEQF

d_gene: -
v_gene: TRBV28
CDR3aa: ASSTSGGGPFEQY

d_gene: TRBD1
v_gene: TRBV2
CDR3aa: AGRDRGREQY

d_gene: -
v_gene: TRBV19
CDR3aa: ASRETVNTGELF

d_gene: TRBD1
v_gene: TRBV2
CDR3aa: ASRGGQGEKLF

d_gene: TRBD1
v_gene: TRBV19
CDR3aa: ASSPGQGGYGYT

d_gene: TRBD2
v_gene: TRBV9
CDR3aa: ASSVEEVVAGGHGDTQY

d_gene: -
v_gene: TRBV6-5
CDR3aa: ASSYSAGSPLH

d_gene: -
v_gene: TRBV5-1
CDR3aa: ASSLLGQAYEQY

d_gene: -
v_gene: TRBV5-8
CDR3aa: ASSLRTGTTEQPQH

d_gene: -
v_gene: TRBV19
CDR3aa: ASKASGTDTQY

d_gene: -
v_gene: TRBV28
CDR3aa: ASSLGGDEDTQY

d_gene: -
v_gene: TRBV5-1
CDR3aa: ASSLEVATSTDTQY

d_gene: TRBD2
v_gene: TRBV11-2
CDR3aa: ASSLGSSGVYEQY

d_gene: -
v_gene: TRBV28
CDR3aa: ASGTSGSTDTQY

d_gene: -
v_gene: TRBV28
CDR3aa: ASSLAGPSSYEQY

d_gene: TRBD1
v_gene: TRBV10-3
CDR3aa: AAWDSSNEKLF

d_gene: -
v_gene: TRBV28
CDR3aa: ASSSQFRNTEAF

d_gene: TRBD2
v_gene: TRBV2
CDR3aa: ASRVPGLAGVTYEQY